One and the same sample provided the 5 T cell receptor beta chains below, sequenced in a study of cytomegalovirus exposure and HLA in healthy donors. With 60 Vbeta and 13 Jbeta primers, the PCR was carried out. Produced via immunoSEQ multiplex PCR; TCRdb's table is partial and in-frame only. The repertoire holds some 99,000 clones, with about 74% as singletons. Sequenced input: PBMCs. Receptor source: a male donor in good health and CMV-seronegative.

The rearrangement uses TRBV29-1 and TRBJ1-2; D remains unclear. Trimming shortened V by 3 bases and J by 1 base, and 9 bases separated the two germline ends. Germline V gene data show CDR1 as SQVTM and CDR2 as ANQGSEA. This CDR3 has 13 amino acids. For the CDR3, the DNA is TGCAGCGTTGATCCAGGTTATAACTATGGCTACACCTTC. This translates into CSVDPGYNYGYTF.

The chain is built from TRBV30 and TRBJ1-2; D might be TRBD1 (6 bases). The germline gives CDR1 GTSNPN, CDR2 SVGIG (reference sequence). The CDR3 spans 13 residues. Between the trimmed V and J ends, which lost 7 bases and 2 bases, there was a span of 14 bases. CDR3 sequence (DNA): TGTGCCTACGTGGGGGGGGCAAACTATGGCTACACCTTC. Residues: CAYVGGANYGYTF.

The chain has TRBV5-4 and TRBJ2-7, with TRBD1 matching over 8 bases. The CDR3 runs to 15 residues. CDR1 is SGHNT and CDR2 is YYREEE in the germline V gene (reference sequence). Trimming at V came to 4 bases and at J to 3 bases, leaving 9 bases not matched to a gene. This CDR3 reads CASSPSGQGDYEQYF. CDR3 bases: TGTGCCAGCAGCCCATCAGGACAGGGTGACTACGAGCAGTACTTC.

This clone has a single count. The V call is TRBV28, the J call TRBJ2-6, with D perhaps matching TRBD2 (6 bases). Trimming shortened V by 0 bases and J by 4 bases, and 10 bases separated the two germline ends. CDR3 size: 16 residues. Germline CDR1 and CDR2: MDHEN and SYDVKM. As DNA, the CDR3 is TGTGCCAGCAGTTTATGGGGGGGTTCCGGGGCCAACGTCCTGACTTTC. Protein product: CASSLWGGSGANVLTF.

This clone came up a few times. This CDR3 is also generated by other DNA sequences in the sample. V and J are TRBV27 and TRBJ2-1; D not certain. The CDR3 contains 15 residues. The germline CDR1 and CDR2 sequences are MNHEY and SMNVEV (reference sequence). The V gene lost 0 bases and the J gene lost 6 bases, with 12 bases spanning the gap. The CDR3 reads CASSLSARRSNEQFF. CDR3 nucleotides: TGTGCCAGCAGTTTATCGGCTAGGAGATCCAATGAGCAGTTCTTC.